Listed below are T cell receptor beta chains from one sample, sequenced in a study of blood T cells in healthy people across ages. In TCRdb, the 5' RACE reads were re-called with MiXCR into one record per CDR3 protein. Here the sample spans about 1.1 million distinct CDR3 sequences, more than 30% being singletons. The sample comprised blood. All receptors come from a man younger than 35 in good health. Each CDR3 is given with its conserved first and last residue. Each record gives: V gene, clone size, J gene, D gene, CDR3 DNA, CDR3 protein. The D gene is left open where the match is weak. A row's size may be missing; if present it is once, few, many or a size class.

V gene: TRBV5-4
clone size: few
J gene: TRBJ2-3
D gene: NA
CDR3 DNA: TGTGCCAGCAGCTCGGGACCTAACACGCAAGATACGCAGTATTTT
CDR3 protein: CASSSGPNTQDTQYF

V gene: TRBV9
clone size: NA
J gene: TRBJ1-4
D gene: NA
CDR3 DNA: TGTGCCAGCAGCCCCGCGGGGGGAAGGAGTGAAAAACTGTTTTTT
CDR3 protein: CASSPAGGRSEKLFF

V gene: TRBV7-9
clone size: NA
J gene: TRBJ1-1
D gene: NA
CDR3 DNA: TGTGCCAGCAGCTCAAGCGGGGGTCGCACTGAAGCTTTCTTT
CDR3 protein: CASSSSGGRTEAFF

V gene: TRBV7-2
clone size: few
J gene: TRBJ2-7
D gene: NA
CDR3 DNA: TGTGCCAGCAGCTTCGCCCGAGGGTTCTACGAGCAGTACTTC
CDR3 protein: CASSFARGFYEQYF

V gene: TRBV10-3
clone size: few
J gene: TRBJ2-7
D gene: NA
CDR3 DNA: TGTGCCATCAGTGGTGACGGTTACGAGCAGTACTTC
CDR3 protein: CAISGDGYEQYF

V gene: TRBV19
clone size: NA
J gene: TRBJ1-1
D gene: NA
CDR3 DNA: TGTGCCAGTACCATGTGGGTTGGCGACACTGAAGCTTTCTTT
CDR3 protein: CASTMWVGDTEAFF

V gene: TRBV27
clone size: few
J gene: TRBJ1-5
D gene: NA
CDR3 DNA: TGTGCCAGCAGTTTATTTTATGATCAGCCCCAGCATTTT
CDR3 protein: CASSLFYDQPQHF

V gene: TRBV3-1
clone size: once
J gene: TRBJ1-4
D gene: NA
CDR3 DNA: TGTGCCAGCAGCCAAGATCGACAGAGACATGCAACTAATGAAAAACTGTTTTTT
CDR3 protein: CASSQDRQRHATNEKLFF

V gene: TRBV10-3
clone size: NA
J gene: TRBJ1-4
D gene: NA
CDR3 DNA: TGTGCCATCAGTAGTGCGGGAACAACTAATGAAAAACTGTTTTTT
CDR3 protein: CAISSAGTTNEKLFF

V gene: TRBV15
clone size: few
J gene: TRBJ1-4
D gene: NA
CDR3 DNA: TGTGCCACCAGCAACCTGTACACGGCCTTGAGTGAAAAACTGTTTTTT
CDR3 protein: CATSNLYTALSEKLFF

V gene: TRBV21-1
clone size: NA
J gene: TRBJ2-1
D gene: NA
CDR3 DNA: TGTGCCAGCCTGGGACGGCTGAGGTACAATGAGCAGTTCTTC
CDR3 protein: CASLGRLRYNEQFF

V gene: TRBV3-1
clone size: NA
J gene: TRBJ1-1
D gene: NA
CDR3 DNA: TGTGCCAGCAGCCAGGCCGGCCGTAGCACTGAAGCTTTCTTT
CDR3 protein: CASSQAGRSTEAFF

V gene: TRBV27
clone size: few
J gene: TRBJ2-3
D gene: NA
CDR3 DNA: TGTGCCAGCAGTACCCCCACCGGGTCCACAGATACGCAGTATTTT
CDR3 protein: CASSTPTGSTDTQYF

V gene: TRBV10-3
clone size: NA
J gene: TRBJ2-1
D gene: TRBD2
CDR3 DNA: TGTGCCATCAGTGAGAGGGAGGGTCGCTCCTACAATGAGCAGTTCTTC
CDR3 protein: CAISEREGRSYNEQFF

V gene: TRBV4-3
clone size: NA
J gene: TRBJ2-5
D gene: NA
CDR3 DNA: TGCGCCAGCAGCCAATCGCGACCCAATGAGCAGTACTTC
CDR3 protein: CASSQSRPNEQYF

V gene: TRBV2
clone size: NA
J gene: TRBJ1-2
D gene: NA
CDR3 DNA: TGTGCCAGCAGCAGATTTAGCCGTAACTATGGCTACACCTTC
CDR3 protein: CASSRFSRNYGYTF